The TCR beta chain under discussion was sequenced for a study of early T cells in non-severe SARS-CoV-2 infection. Study information: Sequenced material consisted of bulk RNA (from unsorted whole blood), and chains were unpaired. Points from the study as a whole: Missing private and CD4 specificities, VDJdb matching favored anti-spike CD8 responses.

In germline, CDR1 is DFQATT, CDR2 SNEGSKA (reference sequence). The CDR3 contains 17 residues. V gave up 0 bases and J gave up 0 bases, with 17 bases separating them. This clonotype showed up many times. Its specificity is not known. Individual cDNA molecules were tagged with unique molecular identifiers, the study reported. TCRdb independently ran MiXCR on the 5' RACE reads; one entry per CDR3 protein. The sample contains about 97,000 distinct CDR3 sequences, 8% to 13% of which appear only once. The material sequenced was whole blood, taken at baseline. The chain combines TRBV20-1 with TRBJ1-1; D is perhaps TRBD1 (5 bases). The receptor was isolated from an adult who was a healthcare worker with PCR-confirmed SARS-CoV-2 infection or an uninfected control (not recorded which). The CDR3: CSARDRKMTVMNTEAFF. CDR3 DNA: TGCAGTGCTAGAGATAGAAAGATGACAGTAATGAACACTGAAGCTTTCTTT.